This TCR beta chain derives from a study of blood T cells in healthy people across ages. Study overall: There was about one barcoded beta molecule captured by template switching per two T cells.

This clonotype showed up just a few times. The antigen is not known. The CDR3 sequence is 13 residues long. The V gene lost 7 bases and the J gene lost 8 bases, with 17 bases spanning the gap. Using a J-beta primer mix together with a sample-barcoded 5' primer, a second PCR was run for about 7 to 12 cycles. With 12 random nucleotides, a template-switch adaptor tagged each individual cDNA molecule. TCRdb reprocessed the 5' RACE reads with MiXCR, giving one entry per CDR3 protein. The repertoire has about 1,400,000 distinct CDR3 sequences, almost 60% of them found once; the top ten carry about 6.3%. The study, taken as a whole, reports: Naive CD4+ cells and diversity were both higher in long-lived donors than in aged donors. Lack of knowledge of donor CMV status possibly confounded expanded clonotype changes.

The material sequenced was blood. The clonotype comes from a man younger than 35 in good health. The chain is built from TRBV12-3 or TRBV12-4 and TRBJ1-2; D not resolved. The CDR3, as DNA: TGTGCCAGCACAGGAGGAAGACCGGGAGGCTACACCTTC. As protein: CASTGGRPGGYTF.